This TCR beta chain appears in the sequencing data of a study of identical twins. TCRdb re-analysed the 5' RACE reads in MiXCR, keeping a single row per CDR3 protein. The repertoire holds some 460,000 distinct CDR3 sequences, 12% to 15% seen once, with about 0.53% in the top ten. CDR3 length equals 14 residues. V shed 3 bases, J shed 5 bases, and the junction held 4 bases outside the gene matches. Looked up from germline, CDR1 is DFQATT and CDR2 is SNEGSKA (reference sequence). Another study also made use of these data, one on yellow fever vaccine responses in identical twins.

The chain joins TRBV20-1 to TRBJ2-5; TRBD2 matches 12 bases. The TCR originated in a woman aged 18-29 years in good health. Sequences were obtained from CD4+ T cells sorted from blood. CDR3: CSARASGRGETQYF. For the CDR3, the DNA is TGCAGTGCTAGGGCTAGCGGGAGGGGGGAGACCCAGTACTTC.